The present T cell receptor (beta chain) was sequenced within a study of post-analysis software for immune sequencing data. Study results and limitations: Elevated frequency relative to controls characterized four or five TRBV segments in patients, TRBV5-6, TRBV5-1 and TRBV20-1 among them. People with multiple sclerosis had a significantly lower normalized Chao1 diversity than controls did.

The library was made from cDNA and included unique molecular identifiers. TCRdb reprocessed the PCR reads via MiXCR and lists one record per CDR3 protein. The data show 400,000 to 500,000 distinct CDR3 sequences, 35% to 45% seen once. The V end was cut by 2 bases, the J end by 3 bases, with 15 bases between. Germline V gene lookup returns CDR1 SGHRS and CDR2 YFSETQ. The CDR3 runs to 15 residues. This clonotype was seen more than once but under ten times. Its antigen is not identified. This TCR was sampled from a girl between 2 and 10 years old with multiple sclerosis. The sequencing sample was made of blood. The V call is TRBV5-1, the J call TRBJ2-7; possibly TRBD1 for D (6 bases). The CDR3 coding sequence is TGCGCCAGCAGCTTAGGGGGAAGGGATCTCTACGAGCAGTACTTC. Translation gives CASSLGGRDLYEQYF. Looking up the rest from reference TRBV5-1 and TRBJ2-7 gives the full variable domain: KAGVTQTPRYLIKTRGQQVTLSCSPISGHRSVSWYQQTPGQGLQFLFEYFSETQRNKGNFPGRFSGRQFSNSRSEMNVSTLELGDSALYLCASSLGGRDLYEQYFGPGTRLTVT.